Here is one T cell receptor beta chain with its context. Its target is not known. The repertoire was sequenced with immunoSEQ multiplex PCR; TCRdb's copy has only in-frame clones and lacks some. The sample records around 6,100 clones, 65% to 70% being singletons. This sample was taken from a study of CD8 T cell repertoires and HIV-1 epitope variants. Background on the study: Separate wells received one of Twenty-five Gag or Nef variant peptides. Controls were a CMV, EBV and flu pool, Ebola AY9, and no peptide.

CDR1 is MNHEY, CDR2 SMNVEV, per germline (reference sequence). Trimming left V 7 bases short and J 5 bases short, with 18 bases between. The CDR3 spans 15 residues. The chain carries TRBV27 and TRBJ2-1, with D possibly being TRBD1 (5 bases). Source material: cultured CD8+ T cells derived from PBMCs. The receptor was isolated from a male donor with HIV. This CDR3 reads CASTPGLEVHNEQFF. Here the CDR3 DNA reads TGTGCCAGCACCCCAGGGTTAGAAGTTCACAATGAGCAGTTCTTC.